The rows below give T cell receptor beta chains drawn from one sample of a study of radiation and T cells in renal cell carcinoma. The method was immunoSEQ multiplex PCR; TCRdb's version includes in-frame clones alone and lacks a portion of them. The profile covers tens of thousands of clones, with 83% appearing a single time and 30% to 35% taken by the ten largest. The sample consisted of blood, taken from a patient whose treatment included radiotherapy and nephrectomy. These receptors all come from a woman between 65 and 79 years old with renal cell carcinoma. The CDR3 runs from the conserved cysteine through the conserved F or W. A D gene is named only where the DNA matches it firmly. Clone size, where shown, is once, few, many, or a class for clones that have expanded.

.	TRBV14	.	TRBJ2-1	CASSQDSSREQFF	TGTGCCAGCAGCCAAGATAGTTCTCGTGAGCAGTTCTTC
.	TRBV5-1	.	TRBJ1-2	CASSYNYGYTF	TGCGCCAGTTCGTATAACTATGGCTACACCTTC
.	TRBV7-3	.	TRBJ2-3	CASSLGLVPGGDTQYF	TGTGCCAGCAGCCTTGGACTAGTCCCAGGGGGAGATACGCAGTATTTT
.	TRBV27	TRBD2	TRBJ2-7	CASRLAGVYEQYF	TGTGCCAGCAGACTAGCGGGAGTCTACGAGCAGTACTTC
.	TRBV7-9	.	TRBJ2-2	CASSSQTDNTGELFF	TGTGCCAGCAGCTCCCAGACAGATAACACCGGGGAGCTGTTTTTT
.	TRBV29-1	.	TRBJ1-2	CSVNYMDGYTF	TGCAGCGTCAATTATATGGACGGCTACACCTTC
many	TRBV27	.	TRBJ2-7	CASYSGTRRYEQYF	TGTGCCAGCTACTCCGGGACCCGACGCTACGAGCAGTACTTC
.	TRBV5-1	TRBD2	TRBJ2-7	CASSRGPGLASYEQYF	TGCGCCAGCAGCAGGGGACCGGGACTAGCCTCCTACGAGCAGTACTTC
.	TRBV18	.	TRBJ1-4	CASSQGWVQNEKLFF	TGTGCCAGCTCGCAGGGTTGGGTCCAAAATGAAAAACTGTTTTTT
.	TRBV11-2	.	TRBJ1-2	CASSLGTNYGYTF	TGTGCCAGCAGCTTAGGGACAAACTATGGCTACACCTTC
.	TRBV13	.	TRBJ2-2	CASSQRSTGELFF	TGTGCCAGCAGCCAACGTAGCACCGGGGAGCTGTTTTTT
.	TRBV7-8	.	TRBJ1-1	CASSFRGASDTEAFF	TGTGCCAGCAGCTTCCGGGGGGCGTCGGACACTGAAGCTTTCTTT
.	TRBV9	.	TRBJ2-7	CASSPQVGGYEQYF	TGTGCCAGCAGCCCCCAAGTAGGGGGCTACGAGCAGTACTTC
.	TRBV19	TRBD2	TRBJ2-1	CASSTLAGGNEQFF	TGTGCCAGTAGTACCTTAGCGGGGGGAAATGAGCAGTTCTTC
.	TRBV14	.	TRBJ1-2	CASSQDHNYGYTF	TGTGCCAGCAGCCAGGACCATAACTATGGCTACACCTTC
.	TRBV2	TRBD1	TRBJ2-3	CASSEAWTGF	TGTGCCAGCAGTGAAGCGTGGACAGGGTTT
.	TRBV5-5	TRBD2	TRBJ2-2	CASSLARLAENTGELFF	TGTGCCAGCAGCTTGGCCAGACTAGCGGAAAACACCGGGGAGCTGTTTTTT
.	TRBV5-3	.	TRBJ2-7	CARSFPGQTYEQYF	TGTGCCAGAAGTTTCCCGGGACAAACCTACGAGCAGTACTTC
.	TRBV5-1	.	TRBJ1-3	CASSLGQGNTIYF	TGCGCCAGCAGCTTGGGCCAGGGAAACACCATATATTTT
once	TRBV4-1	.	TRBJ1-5	CASSLHIGTVNQPQHF	TGCGCCAGCAGCCTTCACATCGGGACGGTGAATCAGCCCCAGCATTTT
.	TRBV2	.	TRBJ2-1	CASVIQRGSYNEQFF	TGTGCCAGCGTAATCCAGAGGGGTTCCTACAATGAGCAGTTCTTC
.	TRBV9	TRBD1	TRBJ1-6	CASSVGDRYSPLHF	TGTGCCAGCAGCGTCGGGGACAGATATTCACCCCTCCACTTT
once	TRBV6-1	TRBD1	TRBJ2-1	CASSEPGGWNEQFF	TGTGCCAGCAGTGAGCCAGGGGGCTGGAATGAGCAGTTCTTC
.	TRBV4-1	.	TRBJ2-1	CASSHLTQGGNEQFF	TGCGCCAGCAGCCACCTTACCCAGGGGGGCAATGAGCAGTTCTTC
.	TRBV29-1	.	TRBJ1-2	CSVESASDYGYTF	TGCAGCGTTGAGTCGGCATCGGACTATGGCTACACCTTC
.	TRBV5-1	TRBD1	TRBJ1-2	CASSFPTGDHGYTF	TGCGCCAGCAGCTTCCCGACAGGGGATCATGGCTACACCTTC
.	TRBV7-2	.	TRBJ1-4	CASSTRQGGEKLFF	TGTGCCAGCAGCACCCGGCAGGGAGGTGAAAAACTGTTTTTT
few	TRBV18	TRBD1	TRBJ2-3	CASSSGQGRDTQYF	TGTGCCAGCTCATCCGGACAGGGAAGAGATACGCAGTATTTT
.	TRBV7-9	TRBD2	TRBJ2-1	CASSRDYYDEQFF	TGTGCCAGCAGCCGGGACTATTACGATGAGCAGTTCTTC
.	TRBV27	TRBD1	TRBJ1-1	CASSPSTGRTFF	TGTGCCAGCAGTCCCTCGACAGGGAGGACTTTCTTT
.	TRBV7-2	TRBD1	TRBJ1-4	CASRARDRSEKLFF	TGTGCCAGCAGGGCCCGGGACAGAAGTGAAAAACTGTTTTTT
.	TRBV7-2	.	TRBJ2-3	CASSLVEFTDTQYF	TGTGCCAGCAGCTTAGTGGAGTTCACAGATACGCAGTATTTT
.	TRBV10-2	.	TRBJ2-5	CASRFGRGLETQYF	TGCGCCAGCAGGTTTGGCAGGGGATTGGAGACCCAGTACTTC
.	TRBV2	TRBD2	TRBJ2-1	CASTDPLTSGGNEQFF	TGTGCCAGCACCGACCCCCTTACTAGCGGGGGTAATGAGCAGTTCTTC
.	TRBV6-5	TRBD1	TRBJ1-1	CASSDRTGAFTEAFF	TGTGCCAGCAGCGACCGGACAGGAGCTTTCACTGAAGCTTTCTTT
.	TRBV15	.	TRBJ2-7	CATSRDSGRYEQYF	TGTGCCACCAGCAGAGATTCGGGGAGGTACGAGCAGTACTTC